This T cell receptor (beta chain) was profiled in a study of shared clonotypes between healthy human individuals. Original analysis: Junction-only sequences without quality scores came from ImmunoSEQ, so filtering differed. Using immunoSEQ multiplex PCR, the repertoire was profiled, and TCRdb retains in-frame clones only, with some absent. D and trimming come from the DNA, and the V and J calls and clone size come from that table. The sample records some 2,000,000 clones, about 95% being singletons. As regards this clone: Its antigen is as yet unknown.

CD45RO-negative, CCR7-positively selected cells formed the naive CD8 fraction, excluding terminally differentiated effector memory CD45RA+ cells. Looked up from germline, CDR1 is MNHEY and CDR2 is SMNVEV (reference sequence). V dropped 5 bases and J dropped 3 bases, with 14 bases sitting between them. The CDR3 runs to 15 residues. Study-wide findings and caveats: The genetic and exposure-history diversity represented was limited by few donors. Among non-shared clonotypes, generation probabilities were lower than among those shared by all four donors. Larger estimated richness was generally seen in naive subsets than in memory subsets.

The source material was naive CD8+ T cells sorted from blood. The sequence was collected from a man aged 18 to 35 in good health. The chain has TRBV27 and TRBJ1-5; D is uncertain. This CDR3 is CASSPYYGVNQPQHF. CDR3 nucleotide sequence: TGTGCCAGCAGTCCCTATTATGGGGTCAATCAGCCCCAGCATTTT.